The 30 T cell receptor beta chains below all came from one sample that was sequenced in a study of cytomegalovirus exposure and HLA in healthy donors (dated by TCRdb to 2016 to 2017). The receptor library was made with the immunoSEQ multiplex PCR assay. For the multiplex PCR, a mixture combining 60 forward primers for TCR Vbeta segments and 13 reverse primers for TCR Jbeta segments was used. Imported from immuneACCESS, the table was reduced by TCRdb to in-frame sequences with V and J called. These copies leave out some clones; in studies compared against another copy, an unresolved V gene accounts for under half, and the cause of the remainder is not known. The sample contains 85,000 to 100,000 clones, about four fifths of them found a single time. The ten largest clones take up 5.5% to 8% of the sample. The sequenced material came from PBMCs. The receptors were sampled from a man aged 25-45 years in good health and CMV-seronegative.

This chain links TRBV6-5 with TRBJ1-1; 7 positions match TRBD1. V lost 0 bases to trimming and J lost 1 base; unmatched junction nucleotides: 2. This CDR3 has 15 amino acids. In germline, CDR1 is MNHEY, CDR2 SVGAGI. For the CDR3, the DNA is TGTGCCAGCAGTTACTCGAGACAGGGGAACACTGAAGCTTTCTTT. As protein: CASSYSRQGNTEAFF.

This clone was seen once. V usage is TRBV14 and J usage is TRBJ1-6; D gene ambiguous. With 0 bases removed from V and 15 bases from J, the gap between germline ends came to 9 bases. The CDR3 loop spans 12 amino acids. In germline, CDR1 is SGHDN, CDR2 FVKESK. The CDR3 DNA follows: TGTGCCAGCAGCCAAGATTACGGGGTCCTCCACTTT. It codes for CASSQDYGVLHF.

The chain recombines TRBV5-4 with TRBJ2-7; 11 bases fit TRBD1. The CDR3 sequence is 13 residues long. V was clipped by 4 bases and J by 6 bases; unmatched bases: 3. Germline V gene lookup returns CDR1 SGHNT and CDR2 YYREEE (reference sequence). Written as DNA, the CDR3 is TGTGCCAGCAGCCCAGGACAGGGGGCCGAGCAGTACTTC. This codes for CASSPGQGAEQYF.

The genes are TRBV2 and TRBJ2-7; D is possibly TRBD2 (5 bases). CDR1 SNHLY and CDR2 FYNNEI come from the germline V gene. Trimming pared 2 bases from V and 2 bases from J, leaving 10 bases between. This CDR3 is 14 amino acids long. The chain's CDR3 is CASSESAVTYEQYF. The CDR3 DNA is TGTGCCAGCAGTGAATCAGCGGTCACCTACGAGCAGTACTTC.

This chain links TRBV9 with TRBJ2-7; 7 positions agree with TRBD1. The CDR3 is made up of 14 amino acids. In germline, CDR1 is SGDLS, CDR2 YYNGEE. Germline trimming cut 0 bases from V and 3 bases from J; bases unmatched to any gene: 3. CDR3 region: CASSVGGQFYEQYF. The CDR3 region has the DNA TGTGCCAGCAGCGTAGGGGGACAGTTCTACGAGCAGTACTTC.

The count of this clone is one. The chain has TRBV25-1 and TRBJ1-1; TRBD1 is a possible D gene (5 bases). The CDR3 is 14 amino acids. Germline CDR1 MGHDK, CDR2 SYGVNS. Trimming removed 4 bases at V and 1 base at J, with 10 bases between. The CDR3 protein is CASSAGSKNTEAFF. CDR3 sequence (DNA): TGTGCCAGCAGTGCAGGGTCTAAGAACACTGAAGCTTTCTTT.

J is TRBJ1-4 and V is TRBV29-1; D remains ambiguous. CDR1 SQVTM and CDR2 ANQGSEA come from the germline V gene. This CDR3 is 13 amino acids long. V was clipped by 6 bases and J by 9 bases, with 17 bases between them. CDR3 protein: CSVHREVPKKLFF. For the CDR3, the DNA is TGCAGCGTCCATAGGGAGGTACCCAAAAAACTGTTTTTT.

In the case of this clone: The junction shows a germline mismatch at one end, possibly a read error. The V gene is TRBV6-1, the J gene TRBJ2-7; 7 bases line up with TRBD1. CDR3 length: 16 amino acids. Germline V gene data show CDR1 as MNHNS and CDR2 as SASEGT. For the CDR3, the DNA is TGTGCCAGCAGTGATTCTGGGACAGCCCATCCTTACGGGCAGTACTTC. Protein: CASSDSGTAHPYGQYF.

The chain links TRBV27 to TRBJ1-2; D is uncertain. This CDR3 spans 12 amino acids. Trimming removed 6 bases at V and 8 bases at J, with 13 bases between. Germline V CDR1 and CDR2: MNHEY, SMNVEV (reference sequence). The CDR3 bases are TGTGCCAGCAGCCTGCGGGGTGGCGGCTACACCTTC. It is translated as CASSLRGGGYTF.

To note about this clone: A read error may account for a junction end that differs from germline. This chain links TRBV7-9 with TRBJ2-7; D is unclear. The germline V gene encodes CDR1 SEHNR and CDR2 FQNEAQ (reference sequence). The CDR3 length is 12 residues. In DNA, the CDR3 is TGTTCCAGCAGCCCCCGCTCCTACGAGCAGTACTTC. As protein: CSSSPRSYEQYF. The whole variable domain, remainder taken from reference TRBV7-9 and TRBJ2-7, is DTGVSQNPRHKITKRGQNVTFRCDPISEHNRLYWYRQTLGQGPEFLTYFQNEAQLEKSRLLSDRFSAERPKGSFSTLEIQRTEQGDSAMYLCSSSPRSYEQYFGPGTRLTVT.

J is TRBJ1-5 and V is TRBV19, with 8 nucleotides matching TRBD1. The CDR3 contains 15 residues. The V gene's germline CDR1 is LNHDA and CDR2 SQIVND (reference sequence). The trim removed 6 bases at V and 2 bases at J, leaving 6 bases unmatched. The CDR3 spells CASRDGQGGNQPQHF. For the CDR3, the DNA is TGTGCCAGTAGGGACGGACAGGGCGGCAATCAGCCCCAGCATTTT.

This chain connects TRBV19 to TRBJ2-2; D may be TRBD1 (6 bases). The germline V gene encodes CDR1 LNHDA and CDR2 SQIVND (reference sequence). The ends were cut back, 7 bases at V and 4 bases at J, with 13 bases in the middle. This CDR3 contains 14 residues. The CDR3 loop is CASTPGDPTGELFF. In nucleotides, the CDR3 is TGTGCCAGTACCCCAGGGGATCCCACCGGGGAGCTGTTTTTT.

The rearrangement uses TRBV18 and TRBJ2-7; tentatively, D is TRBD2 (5 bases). V gave up 3 bases and J gave up 1 base, with 10 bases separating them. The CDR3 extends over 14 amino acids. CDR1 is KGHSH and CDR2 is LQKENI in the germline V gene. CDR3 in amino acids: CASSPRAGSYEQYF. The CDR3 bases are TGTGCCAGCTCACCGCGGGCCGGGTCCTACGAGCAGTACTTC.

J is TRBJ2-7 and V is TRBV5-4; 7 bases fit TRBD1. Germline V gives CDR1 SGHNT, CDR2 YYREEE (reference sequence). This CDR3 region has 15 residues. Trimming cost V 7 bases and J 0 bases; bases outside gene matches: 10. CDR3 in amino acids: CASSEGAGISYEQYF. The CDR3 bases are TGTGCCAGCTCCGAGGGGGCAGGGATCTCCTACGAGCAGTACTTC.

The rearrangement links TRBV27 to TRBJ2-1; 14 bases fit TRBD2. Germline V gene sequence: CDR1 MNHEY, CDR2 SMNVEV (reference sequence). This CDR3 comprises 14 residues. The trim removed 5 bases at V and 8 bases at J, leaving 2 bases unmatched. The CDR3 DNA follows: TGTGCCAGCAGTGGACTAGCGGGGGGCTATGAGCAGTTCTTC. This sequence encodes CASSGLAGGYEQFF.

The rearrangement joins TRBV7-3 to TRBJ1-2; TRBD1 matches 7 bases. This CDR3 has 13 residues. V was clipped by 5 bases and J by 8 bases; unmatched bases: 8. Germline CDR1 reads SGHTA; CDR2 reads FQGTGA. This chain's CDR3 is CASSRTGDNGYTF. Here the CDR3 DNA reads TGTGCCAGCAGCCGTACAGGGGATAACGGCTACACCTTC. The complete variable domain, with remaining parts taken from reference TRBV7-3 and TRBJ1-2, reads GAGVSQTPSNKVTEKGKYVELRCDPISGHTALYWYRQSLGQGPEFLIYFQGTGAADDSGLPNDRFFAVRPEGSVSTLKIQRTERGDSAVYLCASSRTGDNGYTFGSGTRLTVV.

The V and J genes are TRBV11-1 and TRBJ2-7, with D possibly being TRBD1 (6 bases). V was clipped by 6 bases and J by 1 base, with 10 bases between them. CDR3 length: 13 residues. In germline, CDR1 is SGHAT, CDR2 FQDESV (reference sequence). The CDR3 loop is CASRSTGSYEQYF. CDR3 coding DNA: TGTGCCAGCAGGTCGACAGGTTCCTACGAGCAGTACTTC. The full variable domain, its missing parts supplied by reference TRBV11-1 and TRBJ2-7, is EAEVAQSPRYKITEKSQAVAFWCDPISGHATLYWYRQILGQGPELLVQFQDESVVDDSQLPKDRFSAERLKGVDSTLKIQPAELGDSAMYLCASRSTGSYEQYFGPGTRLTVT.

The CDR3 DNA reads as TGTGCCAGCAGTTTTCTAGCGGGGGCCACCGGGGAGCTGTTTTTT. Amino acid sequence: CASSFLAGATGELFF. The chain combines TRBV28 with TRBJ2-2; TRBD2 matches 10 bases. The CDR3 has 15 amino acids. The junction had 2 bases not matched to a gene; V was cut back by 3 bases and J by 4 bases. Germline lookup yields CDR1 MDHEN and CDR2 SYDVKM.

The chain is built from TRBV16 and TRBJ1-2; no reliable D call. Germline V gene sequence: CDR1 KGHSY, CDR2 FQNENV. V was pared by 2 bases and J by 4 bases, with 5 bases between. CDR3 length: 12 amino acids. CDR3 region: CASSQVGYGYTF. In DNA, the CDR3 is TGTGCCAGCAGCCAAGTCGGCTATGGCTACACCTTC.

This clone was observed once. The rearrangement uses TRBV7-9 and TRBJ1-2, with D uncertain. Per germline, CDR1 SEHNR and CDR2 FQNEAQ (reference sequence). The CDR3 spans 13 residues. Between the trimmed V and J ends, which lost 5 bases and 8 bases, there was a span of 15 bases. This CDR3 reads CASSPAQSGGYTF. CDR3 sequence (DNA): TGTGCCAGCAGCCCGGCTCAATCGGGAGGCTACACCTTC.

This chain connects TRBV28 to TRBJ1-1; 7 bases are a match to TRBD1. The CDR3 consists of 15 residues. The germline CDR1 and CDR2 sequences are MDHEN and SYDVKM. V trimming: 8 bases; J trimming: 3 bases; junction bases outside the gene matches: 12. Written as DNA, the CDR3 is TGTGCCAGCGGACCTAACAGGGGAACTTACACTGAAGCTTTCTTT. It translates to CASGPNRGTYTEAFF.

The count of this clone is one. The same CDR3 is also encoded by other DNA sequences in this sample. The rearrangement joins TRBV9 to TRBJ2-7; TRBD2 matches 11 bases. The V gene's germline CDR1 is SGDLS and CDR2 YYNGEE. V trimming: 0 bases; J trimming: 3 bases; junction bases outside the gene matches: 2. CDR3 size: 15 residues. The CDR3 loop reads CASSVGTSGSYEQYF. The CDR3 DNA reads TGTGCCAGCAGCGTAGGCACTAGCGGGAGCTACGAGCAGTACTTC.

The chain combines TRBV7-2 with TRBJ2-1; D uncertain. V was shortened by 3 bases and J by 7 bases, with 10 bases between the two germline ends. Germline V gene data show CDR1 as SGHTA and CDR2 as FQGNSA. The CDR3 has 13 amino acids. The chain's CDR3 is CASSFFAENEQFF. DNA for the CDR3: TGTGCCAGCAGCTTCTTCGCCGAGAATGAGCAGTTCTTC.

The rearrangement joins TRBV2 to TRBJ1-1; a weak D match, TRBD1 (6 bases). Germline V gene lookup returns CDR1 SNHLY and CDR2 FYNNEI. The germline V and J ends were trimmed by 7 bases and 10 bases, with 10 bases remaining between them. The CDR3 totals 10 residues. CDR3 region: CASIEGGAFF. In nucleotides, the CDR3 is TGTGCCAGCATTGAGGGGGGAGCTTTCTTT.

The chain links TRBV28 to TRBJ1-5, with D possibly being TRBD1 (6 bases). CDR1 and CDR2 (germline): MDHEN, SYDVKM. The CDR3 has 14 amino acids. V dropped 6 bases and J dropped 3 bases, with 12 bases sitting between them. The CDR3 DNA follows: TGTGCCAGCAGCCTGACAGGCCCCAATCAGCCCCAGCATTTT. Residues: CASSLTGPNQPQHF.

The J gene is TRBJ1-1, the V gene TRBV27; D is ambiguous. Trimming removed 8 bases from V and 8 bases from J, with 6 bases in between. This CDR3 is built from 9 residues. Germline CDR1 is MNHEY and CDR2 is SMNVEV (reference sequence). CDR3 coding DNA: TGTGCCAGCGGCCGCGAAGCTTTCTTT. Its protein product is CASGREAFF.

The chain carries TRBV5-1 and TRBJ1-2, with 8 bases fitting TRBD1. This CDR3 region has 13 residues. The J segment lost 5 bases and the V segment lost 7 bases, leaving 7 bases of the junction unmatched. In germline, CDR1 is SGHRS, CDR2 YFSETQ. CDR3: CASGPGGGYGYTF. As DNA, the CDR3 is TGCGCCAGCGGGCCAGGGGGCGGGTATGGCTACACCTTC.

V and J are TRBV7-9 and TRBJ1-2; D perhaps matches TRBD1 (6 bases). CDR1 and CDR2 from the germline V gene are SEHNR and FQNEAQ (reference sequence). This CDR3 region has 16 residues. The V gene lost 5 bases and the J gene lost 3 bases, with 19 bases spanning the gap. CDR3 coding DNA: TGTGCCAGCAGCGTAGAACACAGGGAGAACGACTATGGCTACACCTTC. This codes for CASSVEHRENDYGYTF. Together with reference TRBV7-9 and TRBJ1-2, the CDR3 gives the full variable domain: DTGVSQNPRHKITKRGQNVTFRCDPISEHNRLYWYRQTLGQGPEFLTYFQNEAQLEKSRLLSDRFSAERPKGSFSTLEIQRTEQGDSAMYLCASSVEHRENDYGYTFGSGTRLTVV.

The chain combines TRBV4-3 with TRBJ1-6; 9 bases map to TRBD1. CDR1 and CDR2 from the germline V gene are LGHNA and YSLEER. The ends lost 5 bases at V and 5 bases at J; junction bases unmatched: 4. The CDR3 is made up of 15 amino acids. The CDR3 is CASSLHRGHNSPLHF. For the CDR3, the DNA is TGCGCCAGCAGCTTACACAGGGGGCATAATTCACCCCTCCACTTT.

The rearrangement uses TRBV6-1 and TRBJ1-2; 11 nucleotides match TRBD1. V dropped 6 bases and J dropped 2; count of bases not matched to a gene: 5. Per the germline V gene, CDR1 is MNHNS and CDR2 is SASEGT. This CDR3 spans 15 amino acids. The CDR3 protein is CASRGQGAGNYGYTF. For the CDR3, the DNA is TGTGCCAGCAGAGGACAGGGGGCAGGGAACTATGGCTACACCTTC.